The 21 T cell receptor beta chains presented below share a single source sample, sequenced in a study of T cells after yellow fever vaccination. Via MiXCR, TCRdb re-called the 5' RACE reads, giving one row per CDR3 protein. The table lists around 600,000 distinct CDR3 sequences, roughly an eighth of them singletons. Sequences were derived from PBMCs, sampled on the day of the yellow fever booster vaccination. The receptors shown here come from a man aged 25 to 40 who received the YFV17D yellow fever vaccine.

This clonotype was detected a few times. This chain joins TRBV5-1 and TRBJ2-3; no definite D call. Trimming left V 6 bases short and J 4 bases short, with 12 bases between. CDR1 is SGHRS, CDR2 YFSETQ, per germline. There are 13 residues in the CDR3. CDR3 loop: CASKSVVADTQYF. The CDR3 DNA reads TGCGCCAGCAAGTCGGTGGTGGCAGATACGCAGTATTTT.

This chain connects TRBV5-1 to TRBJ2-1; 9 bases line up with TRBD2. Per germline, CDR1 SGHRS and CDR2 YFSETQ. V was clipped by 6 bases and J by 12 bases; unmatched bases: 16. The CDR3 runs 15 residues. The DNA of the CDR3 is TGCGCCAGCACTCAAGAGGGGGCGGGAGGGGCGAGGCAGTTCTTC. It codes for CASTQEGAGGARQFF.

This clonotype was seen a few times. The chain has TRBV18 and TRBJ1-4; D may be TRBD1 (5 bases). The CDR3 consists of 17 residues. Germline-derived CDR1 and CDR2 are KGHSH and LQKENI. V was clipped by 2 bases and J by 2 bases, with 15 bases between them. Written as DNA, the CDR3 is TGTGCCAGCTCACCAGTCCCAGGGATTCGTACTAATGAAAAACTGTTTTTT. Translation gives CASSPVPGIRTNEKLFF.

The chain is built from TRBV5-8 and TRBJ2-6; D gene ambiguous. Germline V gene lookup returns CDR1 SGHTS and CDR2 YDEGEE. V gave up 7 bases and J gave up 2 bases, with 13 bases separating them. There are 15 residues in the CDR3. For the CDR3, the DNA is TGTGCCAGCGCCCTGTATGGGGCTGGGGCCAACGTCCTGACTTTC. Translation: CASALYGAGANVLTF. The variable domain in full, with the rest retrieved from reference TRBV5-8 and TRBJ2-6, is EAGVTQSPTHLIKTRGQQATLRCSPISGHTSVYWYQQALGLGLQFLLWYDEGEERNRGNFPPRFSGRQFPNYSSELNVNALELEDSALYLCASALYGAGANVLTFGAGSRLTVL.

This clonotype was counted only a few times. V usage is TRBV6-5 and J usage is TRBJ1-3; 9 bases match TRBD1. The CDR3 runs to 16 residues. Trimming took 0 bases from V and 3 from J; bases not matched to a gene: 3. In germline, CDR1 is MNHEY, CDR2 SVGAGI. CDR3 region: CASSYSRTGDGNTIYF. As DNA, the CDR3 is TGTGCCAGCAGTTACTCTAGGACAGGGGATGGAAACACCATATATTTT.

This clonotype occurred a few times. The chain carries TRBV7-2 and TRBJ2-7; the D is unclear. The CDR3 extends over 15 amino acids. V shed 1 base and J shed 6 bases, with 16 bases lying between them. CDR1 and CDR2 (germline): SGHTA, FQGNSA. CDR3 sequence: CASSLDLSPSPEQYF. CDR3 sequence (DNA): TGTGCCAGCAGCTTAGATTTATCCCCCTCACCCGAGCAGTACTTC.

This clonotype was counted only a few times. The chain recombines TRBV18 with TRBJ2-5, with D unresolved. V was shortened by 3 bases and J by 5 bases, with 16 bases between the two germline ends. Germline V gene data show CDR1 as KGHSH and CDR2 as LQKENI. The CDR3 spans 15 residues. This CDR3 is CASSPSVTPGETQYF. The DNA for the CDR3 is TGTGCCAGCTCACCTTCGGTTACTCCGGGTGAGACCCAGTACTTC.

CDR3 in DNA: TGTGCCAGCAGCTGGACAGGCGATGGCTACACCTTC. Protein sequence: CASSWTGDGYTF. The rearrangement joins TRBV7-9 to TRBJ1-2; 7 bases match TRBD1. Per the germline V gene, CDR1 is SEHNR and CDR2 is FQNEAQ (reference sequence). V gave up 4 bases and J gave up 6 bases; unmatched junction bases: 2. The CDR3 contains 12 residues.

This chain links TRBV6-2 or TRBV6-3 with TRBJ2-7; 14 nucleotides line up with TRBD2. Per germline, CDR1 MNHEY and CDR2 SVGEGT. The CDR3 has 15 residues. V trimming: 6 bases; J trimming: 5 bases; junction bases outside the gene matches: 6. The CDR3 DNA sequence: TGTGCCAGCAGCCCGACTAGCGGGAGGGTCGACGAGCAGTACTTC. Its protein product is CASSPTSGRVDEQYF.

V and J are TRBV27 and TRBJ2-4; D is possibly TRBD1 (6 bases). The ends were cut back, 6 bases at V and 7 bases at J, with 10 bases in the middle. Germline loops: CDR1 MNHEY, CDR2 SMNVEV (reference sequence). The length of the CDR3 is 12 residues. CDR3 sequence: CASRNRVNIQYF. CDR3 DNA sequence: TGTGCCAGCAGGAACAGGGTCAACATTCAGTACTTC.

J is TRBJ2-5 and V is TRBV7-8, with D possibly called TRBD1 or TRBD2 (7 bases each). The CDR3 contains 13 residues. Per the germline V gene, CDR1 is SGHVS and CDR2 is FQNEAQ. Trimming shortened V by 8 bases and J by 5 bases, and 15 bases separated the two germline ends. The DNA of the CDR3 is TGTGCCAGCTTACAGGGGAGGGGTGAGACCCAGTACTTC. Amino acids: CASLQGRGETQYF.

V usage is TRBV28 and J usage is TRBJ2-2, with 9 nucleotides matching TRBD2. The CDR3 extends over 16 amino acids. Germline CDR1 reads MDHEN; CDR2 reads SYDVKM. After removal of 2 bases from V and 4 bases from J, the junction contained 5 bases not matched to a gene. The CDR3 region has the DNA TGTGCCAGCAGTTTAGCGGGAGGGCCGGGCACCGGGGAGCTGTTTTTT. This codes for CASSLAGGPGTGELFF.

CDR3 in amino acids: CASSATGTETQYF. The DNA of the CDR3 is TGTGCCAGCAGCGCGACAGGGACAGAGACCCAGTACTTC. The chain carries TRBV9 and TRBJ2-5, with TRBD1 identical over 7 bases. The CDR3 loop spans 13 amino acids. V shed 3 bases and J 4 bases; nucleotides not matched to a gene: 3. The germline gives CDR1 SGDLS, CDR2 YYNGEE.

This clonotype appeared many times. The chain couples TRBV20-1 to TRBJ2-1; 11 positions agree with TRBD2. The germline CDR1 and CDR2 sequences are DFQATT and SNEGSKA (reference sequence). The V gene end was trimmed by 7 bases and the J gene end by 8 bases; junction bases not matched to a gene: 7. This CDR3 has 13 residues. DNA of the CDR3: TGCAGTGTCGATACTAGCGGGAGTTATGAGCAGTTCTTC. Amino acid sequence: CSVDTSGSYEQFF.

V gene TRBV1 combines with J gene TRBJ2-7; the table's D gene call, TRBD2, was not cross checked with the DNA. TRBV1 is flagged as a pseudogene. CDR3 length: 17 amino acids. CDR3 sequence (DNA): TGCACCAGCAGCCCGAGGTATTGCGCTAGCGGAGCCTACGAGCAGTACTTC. It yields the protein CTSSPRYCASGAYEQYF.

The rearrangement uses TRBV12-3 or TRBV12-4 and TRBJ1-6; no firm D call. The CDR3 contains 16 residues. Trimming pared 1 base from V and 7 bases from J, leaving 14 bases between. The CDR3 nucleotides are TGTGCCAGCAGTTTAGTTGGGCAGGTCGGCAATTCACCCCTCCACTTT. Encoded protein: CASSLVGQVGNSPLHF.

This clonotype was found a few times. The chain has TRBV4-3 and TRBJ1-2, with D hard to call. Germline CDR1 is LGHNA and CDR2 is YSLEER. The ends were cut back, 5 bases at V and 3 bases at J, with 10 bases in the middle. The CDR3 totals 13 residues. The CDR3 spells CASSNVLDYGYTF. The CDR3 region has the DNA TGCGCCAGCAGCAACGTTCTGGACTATGGCTACACCTTC.

The V call is TRBV6-1, the J call TRBJ2-7, with TRBD1 matching over 8 bases. This CDR3 region has 13 residues. Germline V gives CDR1 MNHNS, CDR2 SASEGT. The V segment lost 10 bases and the J segment 4 bases; nucleotides outside the gene matches: 9. The CDR3 loop is CATSGGVRYEQYF. The DNA of the CDR3 is TGTGCCACCTCAGGGGGCGTCAGGTACGAGCAGTACTTC.

This clonotype was seen a handful of times. V usage is TRBV15 and J usage is TRBJ2-2; D call uncertain. The CDR3 length is 14 residues. Per the germline V gene, CDR1 is LNHNV and CDR2 is YYDKDF (reference sequence). V was shortened by 1 base and J by 2 bases, with 5 bases between the two germline ends. The CDR3 is CATSRVGNTGELFF. The CDR3 DNA reads as TGTGCCACCAGCAGAGTCGGAAACACCGGGGAGCTGTTTTTT.

Only one count was recorded for this clonotype. The chain is built from TRBV3-1 and TRBJ1-2, with a possible D match to TRBD1 (6 bases). CDR1 and CDR2 (germline): LGHDT, YNNKEL (reference sequence). The V and J ends lost 1 base and 5 bases respectively, with 11 bases between them. CDR3 size: 14 residues. CDR3 sequence (DNA): TGTGCCAGCAGCCAAGGGGGGCTTAAATATGGCTACACCTTC. It yields the protein CASSQGGLKYGYTF.

The chain employs TRBV15 and TRBJ2-7; the D is unclear. CDR3 length equals 15 residues. Trimming stripped 4 bases from V and 3 bases from J, with 16 bases between. CDR1 is LNHNV, CDR2 YYDKDF, per germline (reference sequence). The CDR3 protein is CATSKPNSGHYEQYF. CDR3 DNA sequence: TGTGCCACCAGCAAACCCAACTCGGGCCACTACGAGCAGTACTTC. Supplemented by reference TRBV15 and TRBJ2-7, the full variable domain reads DAMVIQNPRYQVTQFGKPVTLSCSQTLNHNVMYWYQQKSSQAPKLLFHYYDKDFNNEADTPDNFQSRRPNTSFCFLDIRSPGLGDTAMYLCATSKPNSGHYEQYFGPGTRLTVT.